One and the same sample provided the 27 T cell receptor beta chains below, sequenced in a study of T cell changes during pregnancy in multiple sclerosis. Assay: immunoSEQ multiplex PCR; the TCRdb copy retains only in-frame clones and omits some. The repertoire includes approximately 65,000 clones, roughly 89% of them detected once, and approximately 1.5% sits in the top ten. The sample was peripheral blood, taken in the third trimester of pregnancy. The source of these receptors is a female donor in good health, enrolled as a control in a pregnancy study.

The CDR3 coding sequence is TGTGCCAGCAGCTGGCCGGCCGCTCCGGCGGATGGCTACACCTTC. It specifies CASSWPAAPADGYTF. The chain employs TRBV5-4 and TRBJ1-2; no firm D call. This CDR3 comprises 15 residues. The V end was cut by 3 bases, the J end by 6 bases, with 18 bases between. Germline loops: CDR1 SGHNT, CDR2 YYREEE (reference sequence).

The rearrangement uses TRBV5-4 and TRBJ1-6, with D possibly being TRBD1 (6 bases). Trimming took off 3 bases at V and 10 bases at J, with 14 bases between the two ends. The CDR3 loop spans 14 amino acids. Germline V CDR1 and CDR2: SGHNT, YYREEE (reference sequence). CDR3 residues: CASSSRTERSPLHF. The CDR3 nucleotides read TGTGCCAGCAGCTCCCGGACAGAGAGATCACCCCTCCACTTT.

The chain carries TRBV7-2 and TRBJ2-3; D is possibly TRBD2 (6 bases). Germline-derived CDR1 and CDR2 are SGHTA and FQGNSA. This CDR3 spans 14 amino acids. V was clipped by 4 bases and J by 2 bases, with 10 bases between them. CDR3 amino acids: CASSSGGTTDTQYF. CDR3 coding DNA: TGTGCCAGCAGCTCCGGGGGAACCACAGATACGCAGTATTTT.

J is TRBJ1-2 and V is TRBV4-3; 8 nucleotides line up with TRBD1. This CDR3 is built from 16 residues. Germline CDR1 and CDR2: LGHNA and YSLEER. Trimming at V came to 0 bases and at J to 4 bases, leaving 7 bases not matched to a gene. The CDR3 DNA sequence: TGCGCCAGCAGCCAAGATCCTAGGGACAGGACCTATGGCTACACCTTC. Encoded protein: CASSQDPRDRTYGYTF.

This sequence joins TRBV6-5 and TRBJ1-5; 8 nucleotides line up with TRBD1. There are 14 residues in the CDR3. After removal of 6 bases from V and 7 bases from J, the junction contained 8 bases not matched to a gene. Germline assignment: CDR1 MNHEY and CDR2 SVGAGI. CDR3 loop: CASSSGQGGQPQHF. CDR3 in DNA: TGTGCCAGCAGCTCCGGACAGGGAGGGCAGCCCCAGCATTTT.

V and J are TRBV28 and TRBJ1-3; D not certain. CDR3 length: 13 amino acids. V dropped 5 bases and J dropped 4 bases, with 9 bases sitting between them. Looked up from germline, CDR1 is MDHEN and CDR2 is SYDVKM. CDR3 bases: TGTGCCAGCAGTGGGCCGGCCGGAAACACCATATATTTT. It translates to CASSGPAGNTIYF.

This clone has more than one count but fewer than ten. The V call is TRBV4-3, the J call TRBJ2-3, with 9 nucleotides matching TRBD2. The V and J ends lost 0 bases and 5 bases, in that order; junction bases with no gene match: 9. This CDR3 has 17 amino acids. The V gene's germline CDR1 is LGHNA and CDR2 YSLEER. The CDR3 here is CASSQDLGGGVEDTQYF. The CDR3 DNA sequence: TGCGCCAGCAGCCAAGATTTGGGCGGGGGGGTAGAAGATACGCAGTATTTT.

In this sample, this clone turned up once. The chain couples TRBV4-3 to TRBJ1-3, with D possibly being TRBD1 (6 bases). The V end lost 0 bases, the J end lost 0 bases, and 9 bases lay between the germline ends. Germline loops: CDR1 LGHNA, CDR2 YSLEER. CDR3 size: 16 residues. In DNA form, the CDR3 reads TGCGCCAGCAGCCAAGATCAGGGGAACTCTGGAAACACCATATATTTT. Translation gives CASSQDQGNSGNTIYF.

The table lists this clone with a count of one. V usage is TRBV13 and J usage is TRBJ2-5, with TRBD1 matching 7 bases. V lost 2 bases to trimming and J lost 4 bases; unmatched junction nucleotides: 7. The CDR3 is 15 residues long. Germline V gene sequence: CDR1 PRHDT, CDR2 FYEKMQ (reference sequence). CDR3 sequence reads: CASSLKGQWAETQYF. CDR3 DNA sequence: TGTGCCAGCAGCTTAAAGGGACAGTGGGCAGAGACCCAGTACTTC.

This clone was seen once. This chain joins TRBV7-9 and TRBJ1-1; D uncertain. Trimming pared 1 base from V and 4 bases from J, leaving 13 bases between. The CDR3 loop spans 15 amino acids. CDR1 SEHNR and CDR2 FQNEAQ come from the germline V gene (reference sequence). CDR3 amino acids: CASSLVLGSGTEAFF. The CDR3 DNA reads TGTGCCAGCAGCTTAGTTCTGGGTTCGGGCACTGAAGCTTTCTTT.

The CDR3, as DNA: TGTGCCAGCAGACTGTCCCCTAACTATGGCTACACCTTC. This encodes CASRLSPNYGYTF. This chain connects TRBV6-5 to TRBJ1-2, with unresolved D. Germline V gene data show CDR1 as MNHEY and CDR2 as SVGAGI. Trimming took 6 bases from V and 0 from J, leaving 8 bases between them. CDR3 length: 13 residues.

The chain recombines TRBV15 with TRBJ1-1; D might be TRBD1 (5 bases). Trimming took 3 bases from V and 0 from J, leaving 14 bases between them. Looked up from germline, CDR1 is LNHNV and CDR2 is YYDKDF (reference sequence). This CDR3 comprises 16 residues. CDR3 in amino acids: CATSSLQGPMNTEAFF. The DNA for the CDR3 is TGTGCCACCAGCAGCCTTCAGGGTCCCATGAACACTGAAGCTTTCTTT.

The chain employs TRBV4-2 and TRBJ2-3, with 10 positions matching TRBD2. The CDR3 runs 16 residues. Germline-derived CDR1 and CDR2 are LGHNA and YNFKEQ. Germline trimming cut 1 base from V and 2 bases from J; bases unmatched to any gene: 3. DNA for the CDR3: TGTGCCAGCAGCCAAGGAAGCGGGGGGGCCACAGATACGCAGTATTTT. The encoded protein is CASSQGSGGATDTQYF.

The chain links TRBV9 to TRBJ1-2; D is unresolved. Trimming took off 5 bases at V and 0 bases at J, with 11 bases between the two ends. Per the germline V gene, CDR1 is SGDLS and CDR2 is YYNGEE. The CDR3 runs to 14 residues. CDR3 sequence: CASSLDITNYGYTF. DNA for the CDR3: TGTGCCAGCAGTCTAGATATTACTAACTATGGCTACACCTTC. The full variable domain, with the rest looked up from reference TRBV9 and TRBJ1-2, is DSGVTQTPKHLITATGQRVTLRCSPRSGDLSVYWYQQSLDQGLQFLIQYYNGEERAKGNILERFSAQQFPDLHSELNLSSLELGDSALYFCASSLDITNYGYTFGSGTRLTVV.

This chain joins TRBV5-1 and TRBJ1-6; the match to TRBD1 covers 7 bases. V was pared by 0 bases and J by 7 bases, with 4 bases of the junction left unmatched. Germline V gives CDR1 SGHRS, CDR2 YFSETQ. This CDR3 has 15 amino acids. CDR3 nucleotide sequence: TGCGCCAGCAGCTTGGGGGGGACAGTCAATTCACCCCTCCACTTT. Encoded protein: CASSLGGTVNSPLHF.

The rearrangement links TRBV5-1 to TRBJ2-5, with D possibly matching TRBD2 (6 bases). The germline V and J ends were trimmed by 1 base and 0 bases, with 13 bases remaining between them. Germline CDR1 reads SGHRS; CDR2 reads YFSETQ. CDR3 length equals 16 residues. This CDR3 reads CASSLRAGPNQETQYF. DNA of the CDR3: TGCGCCAGCAGCTTGCGCGCGGGACCGAACCAAGAGACCCAGTACTTC.

V is TRBV4-3 and J is TRBJ2-1, with 12 bases aligning to TRBD2. CDR1 is LGHNA and CDR2 is YSLEER in the germline V gene. The CDR3 contains 17 residues. Trimming at V came to 0 bases and at J to 7 bases, leaving 7 bases not matched to a gene. The CDR3 loop reads CASSQDPSGGVVNEQFF. In DNA, the CDR3 is TGCGCCAGCAGCCAAGACCCTAGCGGGGGGGTCGTTAATGAGCAGTTCTTC.

The CDR3: CASPRSGANVLTF. For the CDR3, the DNA is TGTGCCAGCCCGCGCTCTGGGGCCAACGTCCTGACTTTC. The chain employs TRBV7-2 and TRBJ2-6; no clear D gene. CDR1 and CDR2 from the germline V gene are SGHTA and FQGNSA. The CDR3 spans 13 residues. Trimming left V 8 bases short and J 0 bases short, with 5 bases between.

The chain links TRBV7-9 to TRBJ2-5; 7 bases align to TRBD1. Trimming removed 7 bases from V and 5 bases from J; junction bases left unmatched: 10. The germline gives CDR1 SEHNR, CDR2 FQNEAQ (reference sequence). This CDR3 contains 14 residues. The CDR3 DNA reads as TGTGCCAGCACACCAGGACAGGCTCGGGAGACCCAGTACTTC. It specifies CASTPGQARETQYF.

The rearrangement uses TRBV27 and TRBJ2-7; TRBD2 agrees at 8 bases. After removal of 5 bases from V and 6 bases from J, the junction contained 3 bases not matched to a gene. The CDR3 is 12 amino acids. In germline, CDR1 is MNHEY, CDR2 SMNVEV (reference sequence). The CDR3 loop is CASSPRGGEQYF. CDR3 DNA: TGTGCCAGCAGTCCCCGGGGGGGCGAGCAGTACTTC.

CDR3 in amino acids: CAISDWTEALNSPLHF. The CDR3 DNA reads as TGTGCCATCAGTGACTGGACAGAGGCCCTTAATTCACCCCTCCACTTT. The rearrangement joins TRBV10-3 to TRBJ1-6; D may be TRBD1 (6 bases). CDR1 and CDR2 from the germline V gene are ENHRY and SYGVKD. CDR3 length: 16 amino acids. V lost 3 bases to trimming and J lost 6 bases, with 15 bases between them.

This clone was seen only a few times. The chain employs TRBV9 and TRBJ2-1, with 7 nucleotides matching TRBD1. The trim removed 5 bases at V and 0 bases at J, leaving 5 bases unmatched. The CDR3 is 15 amino acids. Germline V lookup: CDR1 SGDLS, CDR2 YYNGEE. CDR3: CASRQGDSSYNEQFF. The CDR3, as DNA: TGTGCCAGCAGGCAGGGGGATAGCTCCTACAATGAGCAGTTCTTC.

The chain joins TRBV2 to TRBJ2-7; D may be TRBD1 (5 bases). Germline V gives CDR1 SNHLY, CDR2 FYNNEI. The CDR3 totals 12 residues. The V gene lost 7 bases and the J gene lost 3 bases, with 10 bases spanning the gap. CDR3 DNA sequence: TGTGCCAGCACTCCAGACAGCTACGAGCAGTACTTC. Translating it yields CASTPDSYEQYF.

The chain couples TRBV6-5 to TRBJ2-7; no clear D. There are 14 residues in the CDR3. Deletions cut 5 bases from V and 0 bases from J, with 11 bases between. In germline, CDR1 is MNHEY, CDR2 SVGAGI. The CDR3 loop is CASSLRTGSYEQYF. The CDR3 DNA reads TGTGCCAGCAGTCTCCGCACGGGCTCCTACGAGCAGTACTTC.

The chain combines TRBV15 with TRBJ2-1; the match to TRBD2 covers 10 bases. Per the germline V gene, CDR1 is LNHNV and CDR2 is YYDKDF (reference sequence). There are 15 residues in the CDR3. V was clipped by 2 bases and J by 2 bases; unmatched bases: 0. The DNA of the CDR3 is TGTGCCACCAGCAGACTAGCGGGGGCCTACAATGAGCAGTTCTTC. It translates to CATSRLAGAYNEQFF.

This chain joins TRBV11-2 and TRBJ2-3, with D possibly TRBD2 on 7 matching bases. V was cut by 5 bases and J by 5 bases, with 17 bases left in between. In germline, CDR1 is SGHAT, CDR2 FQNNGV. The CDR3 is made up of 15 amino acids. Here the CDR3 DNA reads TGTGCCAGCAGCCGAGGGAGGGGGGGAGTAGATACGCAGTATTTT. It specifies CASSRGRGGVDTQYF.

The table lists this clone with a count of one. V is TRBV5-4 and J is TRBJ2-5, with 9 bases matching TRBD1. V lost 4 bases and J lost 2; bases outside the gene matches: 6. The CDR3 is 15 amino acids. CDR1 and CDR2 from the germline V gene are SGHNT and YYREEE (reference sequence). The CDR3: CASSGSDRGQETQYF. Here the CDR3 DNA reads TGTGCCAGCAGCGGCTCAGACAGGGGGCAAGAGACCCAGTACTTC.